These 13 T cell receptor beta chains share one sample of origin, sequenced in a study of T-cell memory formation after mild COVID-19. TCRdb analysed the 5' RACE reads with MiXCR anew, one entry per CDR3 protein. The sample records about 310,000 distinct CDR3 sequences, around a sixth being singletons. Sequenced: PBMCs or a T cell subset sorted from them (not recorded which). The receptor source for this set is a man between 18 and 29 years old who had mild COVID-19 (a few samples of this study predate the infection). Cell type and time point are not known.

The rearrangement links TRBV7-9 to TRBJ1-2, with 7 bases that match TRBD1. J gave up 4 bases and V 5 bases, and 13 bases lay outside the gene matches. The germline gives CDR1 SEHNR, CDR2 FQNEAQ (reference sequence). The CDR3 totals 16 residues. CDR3 DNA sequence: TGTGCCAGCAGCCCTCTGGGACAGCCCCTCGTCTATGGCTACACCTTC. Translation: CASSPLGQPLVYGYTF.

The sample holds many counts of this clonotype. V and J are TRBV2 and TRBJ1-2, with a possible D match to TRBD1 (5 bases). CDR1 and CDR2 (germline): SNHLY, FYNNEI. V was pared by 5 bases and J by 8 bases, with 18 bases between. CDR3 length: 14 amino acids. Here the CDR3 reads CASSPTGVAGGYTF. As DNA, the CDR3 is TGTGCCAGCAGTCCGACGGGGGTGGCGGGCGGCTACACCTTC.

This clonotype was seen many times. The chain couples TRBV2 to TRBJ1-2; D call uncertain. Trimming pared 7 bases from V and 4 bases from J, leaving 10 bases between. The CDR3 runs to 12 residues. Germline V gene data show CDR1 as SNHLY and CDR2 as FYNNEI. This chain's CDR3 is CASKRDIYGYTF. Written as DNA, the CDR3 is TGTGCCAGCAAAAGGGATATCTATGGCTACACCTTC.

This chain uses TRBV6-1 with TRBJ1-2, with 7 bases aligning to TRBD1. The V gene end was trimmed by 5 bases and the J gene end by 8 bases; junction bases not matched to a gene: 11. The length of the CDR3 is 14 residues. Per germline, CDR1 MNHNS and CDR2 SASEGT. The CDR3 nucleotides read TGTGCCAGCAGTCTAAACGGACAGGCGGGCGGCTACACCTTC. This codes for CASSLNGQAGGYTF.

A few counts support this clonotype. The CDR3 sequence is CASSEGLANNEQFF. CDR3 bases: TGTGCCAGCAGCGAAGGACTAGCTAACAATGAGCAGTTCTTC. V and J are TRBV7-2 and TRBJ2-1, with 8 bases lining up with TRBD2. The CDR3 contains 14 residues. V trimming: 5 bases; J trimming: 5 bases; junction bases outside the gene matches: 5. Germline V gene data show CDR1 as SGHTA and CDR2 as FQGNSA.

This sequence joins TRBV30 and TRBJ2-1; a weak D match, TRBD2 (6 bases). Trimming shortened V by 3 bases and J by 2 bases, and 11 bases separated the two germline ends. Germline assignment: CDR1 GTSNPN and CDR2 SVGIG (reference sequence). This CDR3 region has 14 residues. The CDR3, as DNA: TGTGCCTGGAGCGGGGGTAGAGCCTACAATGAGCAGTTCTTC. It translates to CAWSGGRAYNEQFF.

This chain uses TRBV18 with TRBJ2-3; TRBD1 matches at 10 bases. V lost 5 bases and J lost 4; bases outside the gene matches: 9. Germline-derived CDR1 and CDR2 are KGHSH and LQKENI. This CDR3 region has 16 residues. CDR3 sequence: CASSSSGTGVADTQYF. CDR3 coding DNA: TGTGCCAGCTCAAGCTCCGGGACAGGGGTAGCAGATACGCAGTATTTT.

The table lists this clonotype with many counts. The chain combines TRBV6-5 with TRBJ1-2, with D perhaps TRBD1 (5 bases). CDR1 and CDR2 (germline): MNHEY, SVGAGI. The ends were cut back, 2 bases at V and 8 bases at J, with 21 bases in the middle. This CDR3 contains 16 residues. The CDR3 sequence is CASSYRTSGQFGGYTF. In nucleotides, the CDR3 is TGTGCCAGCAGTTACCGAACATCGGGGCAGTTTGGAGGCTACACCTTC.

This clonotype was counted ten times or more. The CDR3 sequence: CASRPGGYTGELFF. The CDR3 DNA follows: TGTGCCAGCAGGCCGGGGGGGTACACCGGGGAGCTGTTTTTT. The J gene is TRBJ2-2, the V gene TRBV6-2 or TRBV6-3; 8 bases align to TRBD2. With V trimmed by 6 bases and J by 3 bases, 3 bases remained unmatched. Germline V gives CDR1 MNHEY, CDR2 SVGEGT. The CDR3 runs 14 residues.

This clonotype has at least ten counts. The chain is built from TRBV6-1 and TRBJ1-5; maybe TRBD1 (5 bases). This CDR3 has 15 amino acids. CDR1 and CDR2 (germline): MNHNS, SASEGT. The V gene lost 1 base and the J gene lost 7 bases, with 14 bases spanning the gap. In DNA form, the CDR3 reads TGTGCCAGCAGTGAAGGCACCGGGGGATGGCAGCCCCAGCATTTT. Its protein is CASSEGTGGWQPQHF.

This clonotype was observed a few times. The chain recombines TRBV20-1 with TRBJ1-5; TRBD1 agrees at 9 bases. With V trimmed by 1 base and J by 7 bases, 5 bases remained unmatched. CDR1 is DFQATT, CDR2 SNEGSKA, per germline (reference sequence). The CDR3 is 14 residues long. The CDR3 sequence is CSARGDRVGQPQHF. For the CDR3, the DNA is TGCAGTGCTAGAGGGGACAGGGTTGGACAGCCCCAGCATTTT.

This clonotype occurred a few times. The chain has TRBV6-5 and TRBJ1-2; 9 bases are shared with TRBD1. The V gene's germline CDR1 is MNHEY and CDR2 SVGAGI. CDR3 length equals 15 residues. Unmatched junction bases numbered 7, after V lost 6 bases and J lost 2 bases. The CDR3 here is CASRTLTGGNYGYTF. In DNA, the CDR3 is TGTGCCAGCAGAACACTGACAGGGGGAAACTATGGCTACACCTTC.

This clonotype has just a few counts. This chain links TRBV5-1 with TRBJ2-1, with no clear D. V was trimmed by 4 bases and J by 6 bases, leaving 14 bases between them. The germline CDR1 and CDR2 sequences are SGHRS and YFSETQ. This CDR3 is 14 amino acids long. The CDR3 nucleotides read TGCGCCAGCAGCGCCCCCGGCGCAGCCAATGAGCAGTTCTTC. Its translation: CASSAPGAANEQFF.